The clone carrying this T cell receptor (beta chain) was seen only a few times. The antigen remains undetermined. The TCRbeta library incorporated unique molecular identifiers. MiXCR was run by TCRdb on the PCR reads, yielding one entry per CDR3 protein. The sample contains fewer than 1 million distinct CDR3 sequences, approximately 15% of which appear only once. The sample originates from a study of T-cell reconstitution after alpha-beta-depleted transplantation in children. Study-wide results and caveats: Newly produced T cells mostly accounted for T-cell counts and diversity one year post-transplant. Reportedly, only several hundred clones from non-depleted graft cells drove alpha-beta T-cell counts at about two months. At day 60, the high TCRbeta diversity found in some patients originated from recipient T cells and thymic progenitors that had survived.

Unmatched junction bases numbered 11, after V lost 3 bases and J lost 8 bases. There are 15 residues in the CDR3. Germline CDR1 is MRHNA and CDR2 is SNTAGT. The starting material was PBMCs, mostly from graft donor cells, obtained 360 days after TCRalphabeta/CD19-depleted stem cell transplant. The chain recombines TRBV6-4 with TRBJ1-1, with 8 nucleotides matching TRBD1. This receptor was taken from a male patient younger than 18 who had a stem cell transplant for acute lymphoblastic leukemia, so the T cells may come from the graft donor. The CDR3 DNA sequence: TGTGCCAGCAGTGAGTACGCGGACAGGGCTGCAGAAGCTTTCTTT. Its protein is CASSEYADRAAEAFF.